One and the same sample provided the 18 T cell receptor beta chains below, sequenced in a study of shared clonotypes between healthy human individuals. The repertoire was sequenced with immunoSEQ multiplex PCR; TCRdb's copy has only in-frame clones and lacks some. The sample has roughly 2.2 million clones; roughly 92% are singletons. The sequencing sample was made of naive CD4+ T cells from PBMCs. Regarding subset: CD45RA+ positively selected. These receptors all stem from a man younger than 35 in good health. Some clones in this sample may be carry-over from other donors' samples.

This chain links TRBV16 with TRBJ2-7; TRBD2 matches at 8 bases. V lost 4 bases, J lost 0 bases, and 8 bases stayed unmatched. In germline, CDR1 is KGHSY, CDR2 FQNENV. CDR3 length: 16 residues. CDR3 residues: CASSPGTSGGSYEQYF. As DNA, the CDR3 is TGTGCCAGCAGCCCAGGCACTAGCGGAGGCTCCTACGAGCAGTACTTC.

The rearrangement uses TRBV28 and TRBJ1-2; a possible D gene is TRBD1 (5 bases). V lost 2 bases to trimming and J lost 2 bases, with 15 bases between them. CDR1 and CDR2 from the germline V gene are MDHEN and SYDVKM. This CDR3 spans 16 amino acids. The CDR3 bases are TGTGCCAGCAGTTTACGGGGGAGCCTCCCAAACTATGGCTACACCTTC. Protein product: CASSLRGSLPNYGYTF.

The gene calls are TRBV6-5 and TRBJ2-5, with D unresolved. The CDR3 extends over 13 amino acids. CDR1 and CDR2 (germline): MNHEY, SVGAGI. Trimming cost V 5 bases and J 5 bases, with 12 bases left between them. In nucleotides, the CDR3 is TGTGCCAGCAGTCTACCCCCAGTGGAGACCCAGTACTTC. Amino acid sequence: CASSLPPVETQYF.

This clone was counted once. V usage is TRBV5-1 and J usage is TRBJ2-3, with 11 bases identical to TRBD1. This CDR3 contains 17 residues. V shed 4 bases, J shed 5 bases, and the junction held 12 bases outside the gene matches. Germline CDR1 is SGHRS and CDR2 is YFSETQ. Here the CDR3 DNA reads TGCGCCAGCAGCCCCTCGGACAGGGGGCGATCTATAGATACGCAGTATTTT. It yields the protein CASSPSDRGRSIDTQYF.

In DNA form, the CDR3 reads TGCAGCGTTGAAATAGGGCGGGAGAGCTTGTCGGATACGCAGTATTTT. This gives the protein CSVEIGRESLSDTQYF. The chain links TRBV29-1 to TRBJ2-3; 7 bases line up with TRBD2. Germline V gives CDR1 SQVTM, CDR2 ANQGSEA. V gave up 2 bases and J gave up 6 bases; unmatched junction bases: 14. The CDR3 loop spans 16 amino acids.

The rearrangement links TRBV30 to TRBJ1-1; a weak D match, TRBD1 (5 bases). In germline, CDR1 is GTSNPN, CDR2 SVGIG (reference sequence). Trimming left V 5 bases short and J 1 base short, with 29 bases between. This CDR3 is built from 19 residues. CDR3 protein: CAWGANQRTARIGNTEAFF. CDR3 bases: TGTGCCTGGGGGGCTAACCAGAGGACGGCCCGGATCGGGAACACTGAAGCTTTCTTT.

CDR3 sequence reads: CASRGTGANVLTF. DNA for the CDR3: TGTGCCAGCAGAGGGACTGGGGCCAACGTCCTGACTTTC. The chain has TRBV2 and TRBJ2-6; D call uncertain. The CDR3 runs 13 residues. Germline V gene data show CDR1 as SNHLY and CDR2 as FYNNEI. V was trimmed by 6 bases and J by 2 bases, leaving 5 bases between them. Complete variable domain (other parts from reference TRBV2 and TRBJ2-6): EPEVTQTPSHQVTQMGQEVILRCVPISNHLYFYWYRQILGQKVEFLVSFYNNEISEKSEIFDDQFSVERPDGSNFTLKIRSTKLEDSAMYFCASRGTGANVLTFGAGSRLTVL.

V and J are TRBV6-6 and TRBJ2-1; either TRBD1 or TRBD2 may fit D (5 bases each). Trimming shortened V by 6 bases and J by 5 bases, and 17 bases separated the two germline ends. This CDR3 contains 15 residues. Germline assignment: CDR1 MNHNY and CDR2 SVGAGI (reference sequence). The CDR3, as DNA: TGTGCCAGCAGGACTGGGACCGCGACGGACAATGAGCAGTTCTTC. Its protein product is CASRTGTATDNEQFF.

This clone was counted a single time. Because the CDR3's place on the DNA is in doubt, the DNA is left out and the CDR3 is given as listed by TCRdb. The CDR3 sequence is CASSFGPGGTQYF. This rearrangement joins TRBV7-7 to TRBJ2-3; the table's D call, TRBD2, was not checked against the DNA. Germline V gene data show CDR1 as SSHAT and CDR2 as FNYEAQ (reference sequence). The CDR3 adds up to 13 amino acids, both ends counted.

The J gene is TRBJ2-2, the V gene TRBV7-2; D is unresolved. V was shortened by 2 bases and J by 0 bases, with 10 bases between the two germline ends. The CDR3 is made up of 16 amino acids. From germline, CDR1 is SGHTA and CDR2 FQGNSA. This CDR3 reads CASSLLARTNTGELFF. As DNA, the CDR3 is TGTGCCAGCAGCTTACTCGCCCGTACGAACACCGGGGAGCTGTTTTTT.

J is TRBJ2-7 and V is TRBV7-2; the D is unclear. V was trimmed by 1 base and J by 4 bases, leaving 17 bases between them. Germline V gene sequence: CDR1 SGHTA, CDR2 FQGNSA. The CDR3 totals 16 residues. This CDR3 reads CASSLVIGLEAYEQYF. CDR3 sequence (DNA): TGTGCCAGCAGCTTAGTAATAGGGCTAGAGGCTTACGAGCAGTACTTC.

The rearrangement uses TRBV7-8 and TRBJ2-7; maybe TRBD1 (6 bases). V lost 0 bases and J lost 6, with 15 bases in between. The CDR3 is 15 residues long. Per the germline V gene, CDR1 is SGHVS and CDR2 is FQNEAQ. CDR3 DNA: TGTGCCAGCAGCTTAGCGCTAGGCAGGGGTGCCGAGCAGTACTTC. Protein sequence: CASSLALGRGAEQYF.

DNA for the CDR3: TGTGCCAGCGGACGTAGCACCCAGTACTTC. It yields the protein CASGRSTQYF. The chain combines TRBV27 with TRBJ2-5; no firm D call. Trimming removed 8 bases from V and 8 bases from J, with 9 bases in between. The CDR3 runs to 10 residues. The germline gives CDR1 MNHEY, CDR2 SMNVEV (reference sequence).

Worth noting for this clone: Other DNA variants within this sample encode the same CDR3. This chain connects TRBV20-1 to TRBJ2-1; D is undetermined. The germline gives CDR1 DFQATT, CDR2 SNEGSKA (reference sequence). The V and J ends lost 6 bases and 3 bases respectively, with 6 bases between them. The CDR3 totals 11 residues. Here the CDR3 DNA reads TGCAGTGCCCTCGGCTACAATGAGCAGTTCTTC. It encodes CSALGYNEQFF.

This chain links TRBV5-1 with TRBJ2-6; TRBD2 is a possible D gene (5 bases). The CDR3 length is 18 residues. V lost 2 bases, J lost 1 base, and 16 bases lay in between. In germline, CDR1 is SGHRS, CDR2 YFSETQ. CDR3 in amino acids: CASSFSVGAYSGANVLTF. The CDR3 bases are TGCGCCAGCAGCTTTAGCGTTGGAGCTTATTCTGGGGCCAACGTCCTGACTTTC.

The rearrangement joins TRBV27 to TRBJ2-2, with D perhaps TRBD1 or TRBD2 (6 bases each). With 6 bases removed from V and 5 bases from J, the gap between germline ends came to 16 bases. From germline, CDR1 is MNHEY and CDR2 SMNVEV (reference sequence). The CDR3 consists of 15 residues. CDR3: CASRGGGAGTGELFF. CDR3 DNA sequence: TGTGCCAGCAGGGGGGGCGGGGCGGGAACCGGGGAGCTGTTTTTT.

The chain employs TRBV4-3 and TRBJ2-3, with D possibly TRBD2 on 5 matching bases. The CDR3 covers 17 residues. Germline CDR1 and CDR2: LGHNA and YSLEER. V lost 0 bases to trimming and J lost 2 bases, with 15 bases between them. CDR3 in amino acids: CASSQEGSGSFTDTQYF. The CDR3 region has the DNA TGCGCCAGCAGCCAAGAAGGCTCGGGATCCTTCACAGATACGCAGTATTTT.

The rearrangement uses TRBV5-6 and TRBJ1-3, with no clear D. Germline V gives CDR1 SGHDT, CDR2 YYEEEE. V was shortened by 4 bases and J by 0 bases, with 5 bases between the two germline ends. This CDR3 is built from 13 residues. The CDR3 here is CASSGISGNTIYF. The CDR3 DNA follows: TGTGCCAGCAGCGGGATCTCTGGAAACACCATATATTTT.